Shown below are 24 T cell receptor beta chains from a single sample sequenced in a study of blood T cell repertoires in COVID-19. Libraries were prepared by immunoSEQ multiplex PCR; TCRdb keeps only in-frame clonotypes and omits some of them. The sample holds some 300,000 clones, around four fifths seen once. The sequenced material came from peripheral blood. These receptor sequences come from a woman in her fifties or sixties with active or convalescent COVID-19.

The J gene is TRBJ2-7, the V gene TRBV5-1; 8 nucleotides match TRBD2. CDR1 is SGHRS, CDR2 YFSETQ, per germline. Losses at the gene ends were 4 bases for V and 7 bases for J; bases not matched to a gene: 19. This CDR3 has 17 residues. The CDR3 reads CASSPRGSGIGLGEQYF. The CDR3 DNA reads as TGCGCCAGCAGCCCCCGGGGTAGCGGGATAGGTCTGGGGGAGCAGTACTTC.

The chain links TRBV7-3 to TRBJ2-5, with 10 bases lining up with TRBD1. V trimming: 5 bases; J trimming: 5 bases; junction bases outside the gene matches: 8. The CDR3 contains 15 residues. From germline, CDR1 is SGHTA and CDR2 FQGTGA. DNA for the CDR3: TGTGCCAGCAGCCCAGACAGGGGGCGACGGGAGACCCAGTACTTC. As protein: CASSPDRGRRETQYF. The variable domain in full, completed from reference TRBV7-3 and TRBJ2-5, reads GAGVSQTPSNKVTEKGKYVELRCDPISGHTALYWYRQSLGQGPEFLIYFQGTGAADDSGLPNDRFFAVRPEGSVSTLKIQRTERGDSAVYLCASSPDRGRRETQYFGPGTRLLVL.

The chain couples TRBV10-3 to TRBJ2-7; 11 bases are a match to TRBD2. The CDR3 covers 15 residues. Trimming took 6 bases from V and 8 from J; bases not matched to a gene: 12. Per germline, CDR1 ENHRY and CDR2 SYGVKD. CDR3 region: CAIRGTSGRYRQQYF. The CDR3 bases are TGTGCCATCAGAGGTACTAGCGGGAGATATAGGCAGCAGTACTTC.

The V gene is TRBV5-6, the J gene TRBJ1-6; TRBD1 is a possible D gene (5 bases). The length of the CDR3 is 12 residues. V lost 6 bases, J lost 10 bases, and 11 bases lay in between. Per germline, CDR1 SGHDT and CDR2 YYEEEE. The chain's CDR3 is CASTRGRSPLHF. CDR3 DNA sequence: TGTGCCAGCACTCGGGGGAGGTCACCCCTCCACTTT.

The CDR3, as DNA: TGTGCCAGCACCCTCGGGGGGAGGGTGCGCGAGCAGTACTTC. It yields the protein CASTLGGRVREQYF. V is TRBV6-5 and J is TRBJ2-7; TRBD2 aligns across 7 bases. CDR3 length equals 14 residues. J was trimmed by 6 bases and V by 7 bases; bases with no gene match: 12. CDR1 is MNHEY and CDR2 is SVGAGI in the germline V gene.

V is TRBV27 and J is TRBJ2-5; TRBD2 matches 10 bases. The junction had 7 bases not matched to a gene; V was cut back by 8 bases and J by 1 base. This CDR3 comprises 15 residues. Germline V lookup: CDR1 MNHEY, CDR2 SMNVEV (reference sequence). The CDR3, as DNA: TGTGCCAGCTCGTTAGCGGGAGGTGTCCAAGAGACCCAGTACTTC. Protein: CASSLAGGVQETQYF.

The chain employs TRBV4-1 and TRBJ1-6, with D unresolved. Trimming stripped 1 base from V and 10 bases from J, with 14 bases between. CDR1 and CDR2 from the germline V gene are MGHRA and YSYEKL. The CDR3 has 15 residues. The CDR3 sequence is CASSQVEGPRSPLHF. The CDR3 DNA reads as TGCGCCAGCAGCCAAGTTGAGGGTCCCAGGTCACCCCTCCACTTT.

The chain employs TRBV27 and TRBJ1-1; TRBD1 is a possible D gene (6 bases). Germline-derived CDR1 and CDR2 are MNHEY and SMNVEV (reference sequence). Trimming shortened V by 6 bases and J by 11 bases, and 19 bases separated the two germline ends. The CDR3 length is 13 residues. Here the CDR3 DNA reads TGTGCCAGCAGAACAGGGTTGAATCGGGCGGCTTTCTTT. Translation: CASRTGLNRAAFF.

The sample holds a few counts of this clone. The V call is TRBV30, the J call TRBJ2-1; tentatively, D is TRBD2 (5 bases). The CDR3 is 11 amino acids. Germline loops: CDR1 GTSNPN, CDR2 SVGIG (reference sequence). Trimming took 4 bases from V and 10 from J, leaving 11 bases between them. The CDR3 nucleotides are TGTGCCTGGATCGTATGGGAGGAGCAGTTCTTC. Encoded protein: CAWIVWEEQFF.

The chain is built from TRBV28 and TRBJ1-5; TRBD1 agrees at 8 bases. CDR1 and CDR2 (germline): MDHEN, SYDVKM. Losses at the gene ends were 8 bases for V and 3 bases for J; bases not matched to a gene: 6. The CDR3 has 14 residues. CDR3: CASEDRGDNQPQHF. CDR3 bases: TGTGCCAGCGAAGACAGGGGCGACAATCAGCCCCAGCATTTT. Complete variable domain (other parts from reference TRBV28 and TRBJ1-5): DVKVTQSSRYLVKRTGEKVFLECVQDMDHENMFWYRQDPGLGLRLIYFSYDVKMKEKGDIPEGYSVSREKKERFSLILESASTNQTSMYLCASEDRGDNQPQHFGDGTRLSIL.

The chain joins TRBV3-1 (or the pseudogene TRBV3-2) to TRBJ2-3; 7 bases match TRBD2. J lost 2 bases, V lost 3 bases, and 11 bases had no gene match. Germline loops: CDR1 LGHDT, CDR2 YNNKEL (reference sequence). The CDR3 contains 17 residues. The CDR3 loop is CASSQTWASGLTDTQYF. CDR3 coding DNA: TGTGCCAGCAGCCAGACCTGGGCTAGCGGACTCACAGATACGCAGTATTTT.

The V gene is TRBV14, the J gene TRBJ2-5; D might be TRBD2 (5 bases). V lost 3 bases, J lost 4 bases, and 18 bases lay in between. This CDR3 has 16 amino acids. Germline V gene lookup returns CDR1 SGHDN and CDR2 FVKESK. CDR3: CASSHRHRHLAETQYF. CDR3 nucleotide sequence: TGTGCCAGCAGCCACAGACATAGGCACCTAGCAGAGACCCAGTACTTC. Based on the CDR3 plus reference TRBV14 and TRBJ2-5, the full variable domain is EAGVTQFPSHSVIEKGQTVTLRCDPISGHDNLYWYRRVMGKEIKFLLHFVKESKQDESGMPNNRFLAERTGGTYSTLKVQPAELEDSGVYFCASSHRHRHLAETQYFGPGTRLLVL.

The rearrangement joins TRBV29-1 to TRBJ1-1; D uncertain. V lost 3 bases, J lost 4 bases, and 9 bases lay in between. The CDR3 covers 12 residues. The germline V gene has CDR1 SQVTM and CDR2 ANQGSEA. The CDR3 sequence is CSVDRQGTEAFF. In nucleotides, the CDR3 is TGCAGCGTTGACAGGCAAGGCACTGAAGCTTTCTTT.

As to this clone: Since the CDR3 does not end with the conserved phenylalanine or tryptophan, this likely comes from a read error. No DNA is shown, since the ends of the CDR3 on it are uncertain; the CDR3 is the one TCRdb lists. The rearrangement links TRBV28 to TRBJ1-3; the D call TRBD1 from the table was never checked on the DNA. The germline CDR1 and CDR2 sequences are MDHEN and SYDVKM. Including both end residues, the CDR3 is 14 amino acids long. CDR3 protein: CASYAIGGQGAAAL.

Many counts were recorded for this clone. The V and J genes are TRBV5-1 and TRBJ2-2, with TRBD2 matching 10 bases. CDR1 and CDR2 (germline): SGHRS, YFSETQ. With 4 bases clipped from V and 1 base from J, the junction kept 13 bases outside the gene matches. The CDR3 contains 19 residues. CDR3 bases: TGCGCCAGCAGCCTAAATACCTCGGGACTAGCGAAGAACACCGGGGAGCTGTTTTTT. Protein sequence: CASSLNTSGLAKNTGELFF.

The genes are TRBV7-8 and TRBJ2-1, with D possibly matching TRBD2 (6 bases). CDR1 and CDR2 (germline): SGHVS, FQNEAQ. Trimming cost V 1 base and J 1 base, with 8 bases left between them. There are 15 residues in the CDR3. The CDR3 DNA is TGTGCCAGCAGCTTAGGACTAGTTTCCTACAATGAGCAGTTCTTC. Protein product: CASSLGLVSYNEQFF.

This chain joins TRBV7-9 and TRBJ1-1, with D perhaps TRBD1 (6 bases). Per the germline V gene, CDR1 is SEHNR and CDR2 is FQNEAQ (reference sequence). Trimming took off 1 base at V and 5 bases at J, with 11 bases between the two ends. This CDR3 is 14 amino acids long. CDR3 nucleotide sequence: TGTGCCAGCAGCTTAGGTGGGACACATACTGAAGCTTTCTTT. Residues: CASSLGGTHTEAFF.

The chain couples TRBV11-3 to TRBJ2-7; 13 bases agree with TRBD2. V shed 5 bases and J 1 base; nucleotides not matched to a gene: 2. This CDR3 has 15 amino acids. Germline assignment: CDR1 SGHNT and CDR2 YENEEA. In DNA, the CDR3 is TGTGCCAGCAGCCAGGGACTAGCGGGATCCTACGAGCAGTACTTC. Protein sequence: CASSQGLAGSYEQYF.

The genes are TRBV2 and TRBJ2-1; 7 bases align to TRBD2. This CDR3 has 16 residues. Germline-derived CDR1 and CDR2 are SNHLY and FYNNEI. Trimming at V came to 3 bases and at J to 4 bases, leaving 9 bases not matched to a gene. The CDR3, as DNA: TGTGCCAGCAGTGATCTATCGGCGGGAGCTTACAATGAGCAGTTCTTC. It specifies CASSDLSAGAYNEQFF.

The genes are TRBV19 and TRBJ2-7; D perhaps matches TRBD1 (5 bases). Germline CDR1 reads LNHDA; CDR2 reads SQIVND (reference sequence). The CDR3 has 13 amino acids. V lost 6 bases and J 3 bases, leaving 12 bases between the germline ends. CDR3 sequence (DNA): TGTGCCAGTAGCCCAGGGCAAAGCTACGAGCAGTACTTC. Its translation is CASSPGQSYEQYF.

The genes are TRBV3-1 (or the pseudogene TRBV3-2) and TRBJ2-3; 9 bases fit TRBD2. Germline V CDR1 and CDR2: LGHDT, YNNKEL (reference sequence). V lost 5 bases, J lost 0 bases, and 3 bases stayed unmatched. This CDR3 spans 15 amino acids. The CDR3 DNA is TGTGCCAGCAGCTTCCTAGCGGGGAGCACAGATACGCAGTATTTT. Its protein is CASSFLAGSTDTQYF.

V gene TRBV15 combines with J gene TRBJ1-5; D is unclear. Germline V gene data show CDR1 as LNHNV and CDR2 as YYDKDF (reference sequence). Trimming cost V 0 bases and J 1 base, with 4 bases left between them. This CDR3 is 14 amino acids long. DNA for the CDR3: TGTGCCACCAGCAGAGATCCGAGCAATCAGCCCCAGCATTTT. Its translation is CATSRDPSNQPQHF.

The chain links TRBV10-2 to TRBJ1-3; perhaps TRBD1 as D (5 bases). V was clipped by 5 bases and J by 4 bases, with 12 bases between them. CDR1 is WSHSY and CDR2 is SAAADI in the germline V gene. CDR3 size: 14 residues. The CDR3 DNA is TGCGCCAGCAGTCCAGGGATACGGGGAAACACCATATATTTT. This encodes CASSPGIRGNTIYF.

The V call is TRBV10-3, the J call TRBJ1-6; no clear D. CDR1 and CDR2 from the germline V gene are ENHRY and SYGVKD. The CDR3 length is 14 residues. Trimming removed 1 base from V and 10 bases from J, with 11 bases in between. The CDR3 sequence: CAISELGGYSPLHF. The CDR3, as DNA: TGTGCCATCAGTGAGTTGGGCGGGTACTCACCCCTCCACTTT.